What follows are 27 T cell receptor beta chains derived from one specimen sequenced in a study of cytomegalovirus exposure and HLA in healthy donors. PCR was performed using 60 Vbeta and 13 Jbeta primers. Some clones are missing from TCRdb's copy, which holds only in-frame ones; the method was immunoSEQ multiplex PCR. The table lists some 150,000 clones, around 10% of them singletons, with 1.8% in the top ten. Sequencing used PBMCs. The receptors here all came from a male donor in good health and CMV-seronegative.

The table lists this clone with a few counts. The chain combines TRBV11-1 with TRBJ2-5, with TRBD2 matching 9 bases. The end of the DNA aligns better with TRBJ2-7, so the J call may be wrong. The CDR3 is made up of 15 amino acids. CDR1 and CDR2 from the germline V gene are SGHAT and FQDESV (reference sequence). The CDR3 DNA sequence: TGTGCCAGCACCTCAGTAGCGGGAGCGGTCTACGAGCAGTACTTC. Protein sequence: CASTSVAGAVYEQYF.

The chain is built from TRBV7-3 and TRBJ2-2; 9 positions agree with TRBD2. Looked up from germline, CDR1 is SGHTA and CDR2 is FQGTGA. V lost 2 bases, J lost 5 bases, and 12 bases stayed unmatched. The CDR3 totals 18 residues. The CDR3 protein is CASSLPPEVAGVTGELFF. The CDR3 bases are TGTGCCAGCAGCTTACCCCCAGAGGTAGCGGGAGTGACCGGGGAGCTGTTTTTT.

V gene TRBV28 combines with J gene TRBJ2-1; TRBD2 aligns across 8 bases. This CDR3 is 17 amino acids long. J gave up 7 bases and V 3 bases, and 14 bases lay outside the gene matches. Germline-derived CDR1 and CDR2 are MDHEN and SYDVKM. CDR3 region: CASSLTVLAGGSNEQFF. The CDR3 DNA reads TGTGCCAGCAGTTTGACTGTACTGGCGGGAGGCTCAAATGAGCAGTTCTTC.

The chain carries TRBV4-1 and TRBJ2-1; 9 bases are a match to TRBD2. CDR1 is MGHRA, CDR2 YSYEKL, per germline. There are 15 residues in the CDR3. Losses at the gene ends were 5 bases for V and 4 bases for J; bases not matched to a gene: 6. CDR3 in DNA: TGCGCCAGCAGCTTAACTAGCGGGTATTACAATGAGCAGTTCTTC. It encodes CASSLTSGYYNEQFF.

The genes are TRBV6-5 and TRBJ2-2; D perhaps matches TRBD2 (6 bases). The CDR3 runs 15 residues. V lost 7 bases and J lost 2, with 14 bases in between. Germline V gives CDR1 MNHEY, CDR2 SVGAGI. CDR3 sequence reads: CASIPGGTNTGELFF. CDR3 nucleotides: TGTGCCAGCATCCCAGGCGGGACCAACACCGGGGAGCTGTTTTTT.

This chain links TRBV28 with TRBJ2-2; 9 nucleotides match TRBD1. The J segment lost 1 base and the V segment lost 6 bases, leaving 3 bases of the junction unmatched. Germline V lookup: CDR1 MDHEN, CDR2 SYDVKM. This CDR3 has 15 amino acids. CDR3 sequence reads: CASSLGQGNTGELFF. CDR3 nucleotides: TGTGCCAGCAGCCTGGGACAGGGGAACACCGGGGAGCTGTTTTTT. Looking up the rest from reference TRBV28 and TRBJ2-2 gives the full variable domain: DVKVTQSSRYLVKRTGEKVFLECVQDMDHENMFWYRQDPGLGLRLIYFSYDVKMKEKGDIPEGYSVSREKKERFSLILESASTNQTSMYLCASSLGQGNTGELFFGEGSRLTVL.

The chain recombines TRBV10-3 with TRBJ1-2; 9 bases line up with TRBD1. The V gene's germline CDR1 is ENHRY and CDR2 SYGVKD. This CDR3 has 13 amino acids. The V gene end was trimmed by 11 bases and the J gene end by 4 bases; junction bases not matched to a gene: 8. The CDR3 loop is CAAGTGLSYGYTF. DNA of the CDR3: TGTGCCGCAGGGACAGGGTTATCCTATGGCTACACCTTC.

The chain joins TRBV7-2 to TRBJ2-7; 7 positions match TRBD2. The germline gives CDR1 SGHTA, CDR2 FQGNSA. CDR3 length equals 15 residues. Trimming at V came to 1 base and at J to 4 bases, leaving 7 bases not matched to a gene. The DNA of the CDR3 is TGTGCCAGCAGCTTAGGTGGCGGGAGAGGGTACGAGCAGTACTTC. Its protein is CASSLGGGRGYEQYF.

This rearrangement joins TRBV6-5 to TRBJ2-3; D might be TRBD1 (6 bases). This CDR3 spans 14 amino acids. The ends were cut back, 4 bases at V and 8 bases at J, with 16 bases in the middle. CDR1 and CDR2 (germline): MNHEY, SVGAGI. CDR3 nucleotides: TGTGCCAGCAGTTCGCGGACAGCTGGGGGTACGCAGTATTTT. Translating gives CASSSRTAGGTQYF.

This rearrangement joins TRBV5-5 to TRBJ1-1; D gene unclear. CDR1 and CDR2 from the germline V gene are SGHKS and YYEKEE (reference sequence). V lost 4 bases, J lost 1 base, and 14 bases lay in between. The CDR3 contains 15 residues. The CDR3 protein is CASSARLPENTEAFF. CDR3 coding DNA: TGTGCCAGCAGCGCCAGGCTCCCCGAGAACACTGAAGCTTTCTTT.

This clone was counted only a few times. This sequence joins TRBV28 and TRBJ1-1; 10 bases are a match to TRBD1. Unmatched junction bases numbered 15, after V lost 6 bases and J lost 2 bases. CDR3 length equals 18 residues. Germline V CDR1 and CDR2: MDHEN, SYDVKM. In DNA form, the CDR3 reads TGTGCCAGCAGCAACCTCCCGGGGACAGGGGTACGAAACACTGAAGCTTTCTTT. Amino acids: CASSNLPGTGVRNTEAFF.

The chain is built from TRBV4-1 and TRBJ1-5, with 7 bases identical to TRBD1. Germline V gives CDR1 MGHRA, CDR2 YSYEKL. Germline trimming cut 5 bases from V and 5 bases from J; bases unmatched to any gene: 15. The CDR3 is 17 amino acids. CDR3 sequence reads: CASSSSFEQGKYQPQHF. The CDR3 DNA is TGCGCCAGCAGCTCCTCCTTCGAACAGGGGAAGTATCAGCCCCAGCATTTT.

The V and J genes are TRBV5-1 and TRBJ2-5, with TRBD1 matching over 7 bases. The end of the DNA aligns better with TRBJ2-7, so the J call may be wrong. The CDR3 is 14 residues long. CDR1 is SGHRS and CDR2 is YFSETQ in the germline V gene. CDR3 region: CASSLGSTGREQYF. CDR3 nucleotides: TGCGCCAGCAGCCTTGGATCGACAGGGCGCGAGCAGTACTTC.

This clone turned up a few times. The chain links TRBV10-3 to TRBJ1-3, with D unclear. The CDR3 length is 16 residues. Germline CDR1 and CDR2: ENHRY and SYGVKD. Trimming stripped 5 bases from V and 0 bases from J, with 14 bases between. The DNA of the CDR3 is TGTGCCATCAGTTCTACCTCCGGTCTCTCTGGAAACACCATATATTTT. Residues: CAISSTSGLSGNTIYF.

This clone turned up a few times. This chain connects TRBV4-1 to TRBJ2-6, with 9 bases that match TRBD1. Germline CDR1 reads MGHRA; CDR2 reads YSYEKL. With 4 bases clipped from V and 0 bases from J, the junction kept 10 bases outside the gene matches. The CDR3 has 19 amino acids. CDR3 sequence reads: CASSPRVGTGYSGANVLTF. Written as DNA, the CDR3 is TGCGCCAGCAGCCCTCGGGTGGGGACAGGGTACTCTGGGGCCAACGTCCTGACTTTC.

In nucleotides, the CDR3 is TGTGCCAGCAGCTTTCGAGGGGGCGTGGAGACCCAGTACTTC. Translating it yields CASSFRGGVETQYF. This chain uses TRBV7-6 with TRBJ2-5; 7 nucleotides match TRBD1. Germline V gives CDR1 SGHVS, CDR2 FNYEAQ. The CDR3 contains 14 residues. V dropped 3 bases and J dropped 5; count of bases not matched to a gene: 6.

Here the CDR3 reads CARSARETQYF. Here the CDR3 DNA reads TGTGCCAGAAGCGCCCGGGAGACCCAGTACTTC. The rearrangement joins TRBV5-3 to TRBJ2-5, with D unresolved. TRBV5-3 is annotated as an ORF whose role is uncertain. V lost 4 bases to trimming and J lost 5 bases, with 6 bases between them. CDR3 length equals 11 residues.

The chain recombines TRBV28 with TRBJ2-1; 10 bases match TRBD1. This CDR3 has 16 amino acids. Germline CDR1 MDHEN, CDR2 SYDVKM. Trimming removed 6 bases from V and 6 bases from J; junction bases left unmatched: 11. In nucleotides, the CDR3 is TGTGCCAGCAGCTCTTCGGGACAGGGGATTCGCAATGAGCAGTTCTTC. Its translation: CASSSSGQGIRNEQFF.

The chain has TRBV29-1 and TRBJ2-1; 10 bases fit TRBD1. CDR1 SQVTM and CDR2 ANQGSEA come from the germline V gene. The CDR3 length is 11 residues. V lost 6 bases, J lost 8 bases, and 1 base stayed unmatched. This CDR3 reads CSVGQGDEQFF. The CDR3 DNA follows: TGCAGCGTAGGACAGGGGGATGAGCAGTTCTTC.

The table lists this clone with a few counts. The rearrangement uses TRBV28 and TRBJ1-6; D unresolved. The germline CDR1 and CDR2 sequences are MDHEN and SYDVKM. This CDR3 is built from 15 residues. The V gene lost 5 bases and the J gene lost 7 bases, with 15 bases spanning the gap. The chain's CDR3 is CASSPRSGYNSPLHF. CDR3 sequence (DNA): TGTGCCAGCAGTCCACGGTCGGGATACAATTCACCCCTCCACTTT.

Only a few counts were recorded for this clone. The CDR3 reads CASSFRTGGYTF. DNA for the CDR3: TGTGCCAGTAGTTTTCGGACAGGGGGCTACACCTTC. The chain employs TRBV19 and TRBJ1-2; 8 nucleotides agree with TRBD1. The CDR3 consists of 12 residues. V was clipped by 5 bases and J by 8 bases; unmatched bases: 4. CDR1 LNHDA and CDR2 SQIVND come from the germline V gene (reference sequence).

This sequence joins TRBV6-6 and TRBJ2-7; 7 bases fit TRBD1. In germline, CDR1 is MNHNY, CDR2 SVGAGI (reference sequence). V lost 10 bases to trimming and J lost 3 bases; unmatched junction nucleotides: 6. The CDR3 is 12 amino acids. The CDR3 DNA reads as TGTGCCACCCGACAGGGTATCTACGAGCAGTACTTC. Encoded protein: CATRQGIYEQYF.

The V and J genes are TRBV27 and TRBJ2-7; weak D call: TRBD2 (6 bases). The CDR3 extends over 13 amino acids. CDR1 is MNHEY and CDR2 is SMNVEV in the germline V gene (reference sequence). V was cut by 8 bases and J by 2 bases, with 13 bases left in between. The CDR3 nucleotides are TGTGCCAGCTGCTCCGGGACTGCCTACGAGCAGTACTTC. Amino acid sequence: CASCSGTAYEQYF.

The chain combines TRBV30 with TRBJ2-1; maybe TRBD2 (5 bases). The CDR3 loop spans 13 amino acids. Trimming stripped 1 base from V and 8 bases from J, with 12 bases between. CDR1 and CDR2 from the germline V gene are GTSNPN and SVGIG (reference sequence). This chain's CDR3 is CAWSERFGDEQFF. The CDR3 DNA is TGTGCCTGGAGTGAGCGGTTCGGGGATGAGCAGTTCTTC.

The V call is TRBV4-3, the J call TRBJ2-1, with D maybe TRBD2 (6 bases). The CDR3 runs to 14 residues. Trimming took off 0 bases at V and 7 bases at J, with 10 bases between the two ends. The germline V gene encodes CDR1 LGHNA and CDR2 YSLEER. The CDR3 loop is CASSQDLAGNEQFF. CDR3 sequence (DNA): TGCGCCAGCAGCCAAGATTTGGCGGGAAATGAGCAGTTCTTC.

V gene TRBV7-9 combines with J gene TRBJ1-1, with D tentatively TRBD1 (6 bases). The CDR3 has 16 residues. Germline CDR1 SEHNR, CDR2 FQNEAQ (reference sequence). Between the trimmed V and J ends, which lost 5 bases and 1 base, there was a span of 17 bases. The CDR3 region has the DNA TGTGCCAGCAGCGCACGCCTCGGGGGGCAGAACACTGAAGCTTTCTTT. It encodes CASSARLGGQNTEAFF.

The rearrangement joins TRBV6-5 to TRBJ2-2; 7 nucleotides align to TRBD2. V lost 0 bases, J lost 1 base, and 2 bases stayed unmatched. Germline assignment: CDR1 MNHEY and CDR2 SVGAGI. The CDR3 spans 16 residues. The CDR3: CASSYSGGGNTGELFF. The CDR3 DNA sequence: TGTGCCAGCAGTTACTCGGGCGGGGGGAACACCGGGGAGCTGTTTTTT.